The clone carrying this T cell receptor beta chain was counted a few times. This entry comes from a study of blood T cell repertoires in COVID-19. Turning to the study itself: Samples of COVID-19 (acute and convalescent) were obtained from the United States, Italy and Spain. PBMCs, B-cell-depleted T cells, or T cells were the source of the cDNA or gDNA that made up the material.

In the source study's methods: Reference gene primer amplification yielded estimated nucleated cell counts. The repertoire was sequenced with immunoSEQ multiplex PCR; TCRdb's copy has only in-frame clones and lacks some. V and J calls and clone size come straight from that table; D and trimming were deduced from the DNA. The sample lists about 91,000 clones; more than 60% were seen once. Germline loops: CDR1 SNHLY, CDR2 FYNNEI. The trim removed 5 bases at V and 6 bases at J, leaving 8 bases unmatched. The CDR3 runs 14 residues. The J gene is TRBJ1-1, the V gene TRBV2; 8 nucleotides agree with TRBD1. The specimen was peripheral blood. The receptor was isolated from a man in his 70s with acute or convalescent COVID-19. The CDR3, as DNA: TGTGCCAGCAGTTTCAGGGGGCAGAAGGCTGAAGCTTTCTTT. Protein product: CASSFRGQKAEAFF.